This T cell receptor beta chain is drawn from a study of T cells in Graves' hyperthyroidism and ophthalmopathy. Findings and caveats of the study: Among clonotypes expanded in thyroid above 0.001, most were also found in blood.

Patients counted as stable if ophthalmopathy did not develop within 18 months. Exclusion criteria comprised uncontrolled infection, other autoimmune disease, pregnancy or lactation. As regards this clonotype: Its antigen is as yet unknown.

TCR beta CDR3 regions were amplified from RNA transcripts. HTBI primers drove first-round RT-PCR of the TCR CDR3. TCRdb re-called the multiplex PCR reads through MiXCR, storing one row per CDR3 protein. Of about 710,000 distinct CDR3 sequences in the sample, roughly 15% were seen once. The germline V gene encodes CDR1 SGHVS and CDR2 FNYEAQ. Trimming left V 5 bases short and J 6 bases short, with 16 bases between. This CDR3 is 14 amino acids long. The clonotype originates from a man aged 18 to 29 with Graves' hyperthyroidism. The chain uses TRBV7-6 and TRBJ2-5; D is perhaps TRBD1 or TRBD2 (5 bases each). The sequenced material came from blood. The CDR3 here is CASSLRDEHQTQYF. CDR3 nucleotide sequence: TGTGCCAGCAGCCTCAGGGACGAACATCAGACCCAGTACTTC.